Described below is a single T cell receptor (beta chain) sequence and its context. These data originate in a study of early stage breast cancer tumors. Sequencing used immunoSEQ multiplex PCR; TCRdb keeps in-frame clones, though not all of them. The sample includes approximately 48,000 clones, around 90% seen only once; the top ten take approximately 4.7%. Material for sequencing was blood. The sequence was obtained from a person aged 70 to 85 with breast cancer.

The CDR3 sequence is CAWSDFGQGAGGYTF. The DNA for the CDR3 is TGTGCCTGGAGTGATTTCGGACAGGGGGCCGGTGGCTACACCTTC. The J gene is TRBJ1-2, the V gene TRBV30, with 11 nucleotides matching TRBD1. This CDR3 is built from 15 residues. Germline CDR1 reads GTSNPN; CDR2 reads SVGIG (reference sequence). V lost 1 base to trimming and J lost 7 bases; unmatched junction nucleotides: 8.